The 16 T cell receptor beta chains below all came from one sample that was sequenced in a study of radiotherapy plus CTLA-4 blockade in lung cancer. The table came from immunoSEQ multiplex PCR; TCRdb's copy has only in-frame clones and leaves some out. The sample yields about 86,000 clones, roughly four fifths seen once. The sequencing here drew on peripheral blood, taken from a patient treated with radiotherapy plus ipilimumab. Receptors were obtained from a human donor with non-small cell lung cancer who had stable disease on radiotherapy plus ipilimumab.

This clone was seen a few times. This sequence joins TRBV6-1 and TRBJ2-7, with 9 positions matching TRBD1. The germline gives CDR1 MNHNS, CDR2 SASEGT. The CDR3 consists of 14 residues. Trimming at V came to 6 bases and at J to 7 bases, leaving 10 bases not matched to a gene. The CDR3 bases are TGTGCCAGCAGCCCGGGGACAGGGCCCGGGGAGCAGTACTTC. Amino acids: CASSPGTGPGEQYF.

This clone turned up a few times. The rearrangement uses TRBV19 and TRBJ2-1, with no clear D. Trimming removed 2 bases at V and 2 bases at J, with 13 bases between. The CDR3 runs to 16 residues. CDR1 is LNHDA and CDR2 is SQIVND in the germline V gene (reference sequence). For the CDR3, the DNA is TGTGCCAGTAGTATAAGGCTCGGCACAACCTACAATGAGCAGTTCTTC. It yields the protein CASSIRLGTTYNEQFF.

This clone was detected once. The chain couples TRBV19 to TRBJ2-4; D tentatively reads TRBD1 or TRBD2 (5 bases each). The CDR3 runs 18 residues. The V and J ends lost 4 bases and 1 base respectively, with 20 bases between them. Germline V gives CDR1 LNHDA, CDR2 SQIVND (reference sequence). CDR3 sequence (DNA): TGTGCCAGTAGTAAGAGGGGCCAGTCCCCGGGGGCCAAAAACATTCAGTACTTC. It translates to CASSKRGQSPGAKNIQYF.

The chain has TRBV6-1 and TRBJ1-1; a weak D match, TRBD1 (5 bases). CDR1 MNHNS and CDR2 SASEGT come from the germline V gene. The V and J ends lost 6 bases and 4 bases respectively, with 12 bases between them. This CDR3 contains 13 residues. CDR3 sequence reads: CASSADRFTEAFF. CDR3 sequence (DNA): TGTGCCAGCAGCGCCGACAGATTCACTGAAGCTTTCTTT.

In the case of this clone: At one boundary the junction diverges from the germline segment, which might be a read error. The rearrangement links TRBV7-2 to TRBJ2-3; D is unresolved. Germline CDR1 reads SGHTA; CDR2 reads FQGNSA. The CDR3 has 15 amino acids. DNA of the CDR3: TGTGCCAGCAACTTAGGAACCCCCAGCGCAGATACGCAGTATTTT. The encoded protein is CASNLGTPSADTQYF.

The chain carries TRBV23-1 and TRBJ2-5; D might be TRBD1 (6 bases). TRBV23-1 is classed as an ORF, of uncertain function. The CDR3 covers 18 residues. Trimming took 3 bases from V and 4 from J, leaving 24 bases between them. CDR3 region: CASSHPQGRPKNRETQYF. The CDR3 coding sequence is TGCGCCAGCAGTCATCCCCAGGGGCGCCCAAAAAACCGAGAGACCCAGTACTTC.

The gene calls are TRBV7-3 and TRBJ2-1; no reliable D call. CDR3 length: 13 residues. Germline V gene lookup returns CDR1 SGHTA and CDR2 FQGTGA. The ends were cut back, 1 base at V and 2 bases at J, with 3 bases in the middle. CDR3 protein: CASSLSAYNEQFF. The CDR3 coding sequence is TGTGCCAGCAGCTTAAGCGCCTACAATGAGCAGTTCTTC.

DNA for the CDR3: TGTGCCAGCAGCTTAATGGGGTTCTACGAGCAGTACTTC. The encoded protein is CASSLMGFYEQYF. The chain couples TRBV7-9 to TRBJ2-7; D uncertain. V lost 2 bases, J lost 3 bases, and 8 bases lay in between. Germline V gene lookup returns CDR1 SEHNR and CDR2 FQNEAQ (reference sequence). This CDR3 has 13 residues.

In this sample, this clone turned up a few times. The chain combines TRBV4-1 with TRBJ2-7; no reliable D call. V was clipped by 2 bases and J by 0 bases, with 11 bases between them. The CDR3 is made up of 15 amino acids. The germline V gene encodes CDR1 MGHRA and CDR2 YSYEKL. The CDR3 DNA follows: TGCGCCAGCAGCCAAATCCCGGCGAGCTCCTACGAGCAGTACTTC. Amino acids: CASSQIPASSYEQYF.

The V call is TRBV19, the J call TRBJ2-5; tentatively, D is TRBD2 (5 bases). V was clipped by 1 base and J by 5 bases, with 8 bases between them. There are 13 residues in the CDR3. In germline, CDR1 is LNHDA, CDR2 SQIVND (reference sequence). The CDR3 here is CASSIGRGETQYF. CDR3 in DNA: TGTGCCAGTAGTATAGGCCGCGGGGAGACCCAGTACTTC.

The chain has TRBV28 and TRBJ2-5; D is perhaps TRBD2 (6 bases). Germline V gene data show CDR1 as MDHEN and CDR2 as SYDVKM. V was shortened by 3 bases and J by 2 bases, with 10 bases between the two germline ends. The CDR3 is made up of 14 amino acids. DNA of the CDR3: TGTGCCAGCAGTTTCGGGACTGCTCAAGAGACCCAGTACTTC. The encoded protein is CASSFGTAQETQYF. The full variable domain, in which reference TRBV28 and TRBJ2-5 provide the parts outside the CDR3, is DVKVTQSSRYLVKRTGEKVFLECVQDMDHENMFWYRQDPGLGLRLIYFSYDVKMKEKGDIPEGYSVSREKKERFSLILESASTNQTSMYLCASSFGTAQETQYFGPGTRLLVL.

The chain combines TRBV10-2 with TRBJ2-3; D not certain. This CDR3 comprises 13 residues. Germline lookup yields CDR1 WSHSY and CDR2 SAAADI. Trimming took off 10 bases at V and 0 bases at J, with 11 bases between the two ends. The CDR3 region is CATRLASTDTQYF. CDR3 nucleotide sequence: TGCGCCACCCGACTGGCTAGCACAGATACGCAGTATTTT.

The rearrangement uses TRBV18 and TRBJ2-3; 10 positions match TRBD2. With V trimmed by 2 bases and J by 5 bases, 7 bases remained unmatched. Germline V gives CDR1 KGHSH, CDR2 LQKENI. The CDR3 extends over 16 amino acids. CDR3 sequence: CASSPASGGALDTQYF. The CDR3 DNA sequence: TGTGCCAGCTCACCAGCGAGCGGGGGGGCTCTAGATACGCAGTATTTT.

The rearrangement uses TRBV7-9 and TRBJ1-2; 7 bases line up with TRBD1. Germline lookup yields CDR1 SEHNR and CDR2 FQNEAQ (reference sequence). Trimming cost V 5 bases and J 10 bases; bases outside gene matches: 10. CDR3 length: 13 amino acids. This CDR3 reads CASSASADRNYTF. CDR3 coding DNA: TGTGCCAGCAGCGCGAGCGCGGACAGGAACTACACCTTC.

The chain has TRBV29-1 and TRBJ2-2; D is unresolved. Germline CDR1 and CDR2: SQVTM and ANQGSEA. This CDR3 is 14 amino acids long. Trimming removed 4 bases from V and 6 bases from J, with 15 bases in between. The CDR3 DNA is TGCAGCGTTGCGGCGGATCTGAGAGCCGGGGAGCTGTTTTTT. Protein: CSVAADLRAGELFF.

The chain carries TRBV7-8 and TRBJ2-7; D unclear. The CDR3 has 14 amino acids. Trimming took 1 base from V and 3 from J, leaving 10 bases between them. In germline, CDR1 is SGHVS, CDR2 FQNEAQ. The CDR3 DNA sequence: TGTGCCAGCAGCTTAGATCTCGCTATCTACGAGCAGTACTTC. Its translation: CASSLDLAIYEQYF. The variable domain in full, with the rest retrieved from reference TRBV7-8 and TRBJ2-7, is GAGVSQSPRYKVAKRGQDVALRCDPISGHVSLFWYQQALGQGPEFLTYFQNEAQLDKSGLPSDRFFAERPEGSVSTLKIQRTQQEDSAVYLCASSLDLAIYEQYFGPGTRLTVT.